This T cell receptor (beta chain) was sequenced in a study of blood T cell repertoires in COVID-19 (dated by TCRdb to the early 2020s). For the wider study: The collaborator samples originated in the United States, Italy and Spain and spanned the acute and convalescent phases of COVID-19. The prospective study material was composed of cDNA or gDNA derived from T cells, B-cell-depleted T cells, or PBMCs. The dataset comprised deeply sampled blood TCRbeta repertoires from subjects exposed to, actively infected with, or recovered from COVID-19. The repertoires were released in a freely available public database intended as a resource for research on the immune response to SARS-CoV-2. The samples were drawn from the first 160 participants of the ongoing ImmuneRACE study and from 950 to 1,500 subjects provided by 6 global collaborators. A de-identified subject ID, COVID-19 status, age in years and sex were almost always included in the sample metadata. Where HLA class I and class II types were available, the types were taken from metadata supplied by the sample provider, not from assay-based typing.

TCRbeta CDR3 regions were amplified from genomic DNA using the immunoSEQ Assay, a bias-controlled multiplex PCR. Under the source paper's analysis protocol: The number of nucleated cells in each sample was estimated by amplification of reference gene primers within the assay. To quantify the absolute abundance of each unique TCRbeta CDR3 rearrangement, sequence reads were collapsed and filtered. For each sample, productive Simpson clonality was calculated as the square root of Simpson's diversity index over productive rearrangements. TCRdb retrieved this table from immuneACCESS and kept in-frame rearrangements only. Not all clones are present; in checked studies, unresolved V genes account for under half, and no reason is known for the remainder. That table furnishes V, J and clone size, whereas the DNA furnished D and trimming. This sample lists 150,000 to 250,000 clones; 85% to 95% were detected once. The top ten clones comprise around 0.8% of the sample.

With respect to this clone: The antigen it binds to is not known. Base qualities are not provided; no much larger clone lies one nucleotide away.

In Seattle, one collaborating source enrolled patients while the infection was active and tracked those patients longitudinally over the course of disease. Whole blood was collected in K2EDTA tubes by collaborating institutions according to the institutions' own protocols. Collaborator samples were shipped for TCRbeta analysis as frozen whole blood, isolated PBMCs, or DNA extracted from either sample type. Results the study describes overall, beyond this receptor: The amount of clinical and demographic metadata varied by source and participant and was provided uncurated.

V is shortened by 11 bases, J by 5 bases, and the region joining them spans 18 bases. The CDR3 sequence holds 13 residues, the cysteine and phenylalanine included. CDR3 DNA is the only sequence kept; it has 39 bases, read in frame from the first base. As encoded in the germline V gene (reference sequence), CDR1 is LNHDA while CDR2 is SQIVND. This TCR was recovered from a man aged 25 to 45 with COVID-19, enrolled during active disease. The chain employs TRBV19 and TRBJ2-5, with the D gene uncertain. Sequenced material: peripheral blood. This receptor has the CDR3 CASRGRPLETQYF. The DNA is TGTGCCTCCCGAGGCCGGCCCTTGGAGACCCAGTACTTC.